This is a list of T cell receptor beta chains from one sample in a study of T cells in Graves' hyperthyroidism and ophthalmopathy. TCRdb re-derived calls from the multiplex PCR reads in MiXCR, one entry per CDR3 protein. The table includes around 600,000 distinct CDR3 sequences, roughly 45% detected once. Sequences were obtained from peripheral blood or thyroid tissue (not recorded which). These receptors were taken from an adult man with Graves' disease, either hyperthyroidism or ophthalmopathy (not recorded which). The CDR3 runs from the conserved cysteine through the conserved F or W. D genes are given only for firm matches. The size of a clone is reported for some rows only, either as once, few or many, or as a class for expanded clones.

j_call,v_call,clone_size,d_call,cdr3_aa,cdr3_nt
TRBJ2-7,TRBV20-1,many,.,CSARARTYEQYF,TGCAGTGCTAGAGCCAGGACCTACGAGCAGTACTTC
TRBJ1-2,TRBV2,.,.,CASSAGGMGYGYTF,TGTGCCAGCAGTGCGGGGGGAATGGGCTATGGCTACACCTTC
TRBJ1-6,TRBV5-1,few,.,CASSLATTGRGLSPLHF,TGCGCCAGCAGCTTGGCGACGACAGGCAGAGGACTATCACCCCTCCACTTT
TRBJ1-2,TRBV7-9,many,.,CAGWRGGYTF,TGTGCCGGTTGGCGGGGTGGCTACACCTTC
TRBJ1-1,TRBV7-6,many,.,CASSLASSLNTEAFF,TGTGCCAGCAGCTTAGCTTCCAGCCTGAACACTGAAGCTTTCTTT
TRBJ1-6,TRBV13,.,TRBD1,CASSSGAGQGKSPLHF,TGTGCCAGCAGCTCAGGGGCCGGACAGGGTAAATCACCCCTCCACTTT
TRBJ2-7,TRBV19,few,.,CASNRDLGYEQYF,TGTGCCAGTAACAGGGACCTGGGGTACGAGCAGTACTTC
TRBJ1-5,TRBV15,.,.,CATSRDPQGNQPQHF,TGTGCCACCAGCAGAGACCCCCAGGGGAATCAGCCCCAGCATTTT
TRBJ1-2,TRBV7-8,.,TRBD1,CASSPTVGQGAYGYTF,TGTGCCAGCAGCCCAACGGTAGGACAGGGGGCCTATGGCTACACCTTC
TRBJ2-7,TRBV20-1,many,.,CSARDQGKEVYYEQYF,TGCAGTGCTAGAGATCAGGGCAAGGAGGTTTATTACGAGCAGTACTTC
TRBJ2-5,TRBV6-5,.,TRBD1,CASSYTPGGGQETQYF,TGTGCCAGCAGTTACACTCCAGGGGGCGGACAAGAGACCCAGTACTTC
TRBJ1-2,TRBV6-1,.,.,CASSGPGANYGYTF,TGTGCCAGCAGTGGCCCCGGAGCCAACTATGGCTACACCTTC
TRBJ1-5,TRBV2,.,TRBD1,CASSGDRGDPNQPQHF,TGTGCCAGCAGTGGGGACAGGGGCGACCCAAATCAGCCCCAGCATTTT
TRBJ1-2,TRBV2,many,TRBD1,CASSSDRDYGYTF,TGTGCCAGCAGCTCGGACAGGGACTATGGCTACACCTTC
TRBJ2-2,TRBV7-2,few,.,CASSSRLNTGELFF,TGTGCCAGCAGCTCGAGACTCAACACCGGGGAGCTGTTTTTT
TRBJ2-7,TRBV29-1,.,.,CSVLDAMTYEQYF,TGCAGCGTTCTCGACGCCATGACCTACGAGCAGTACTTC
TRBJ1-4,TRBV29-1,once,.,CSVQAGRARLFF,TGCAGCGTTCAAGCGGGACGGGCTAGACTGTTTTTT
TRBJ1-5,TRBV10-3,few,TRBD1,CASSSPTPTGSGPQHF,TGTGCCAGCAGTTCCCCAACGCCGACAGGGTCCGGGCCCCAGCATTTT
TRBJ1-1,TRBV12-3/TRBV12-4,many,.,CASSFRRGTEAFF,TGTGCCAGCAGTTTTCGAAGGGGCACTGAAGCTTTCTTT
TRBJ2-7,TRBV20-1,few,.,CSARDDPYEQYF,TGCAGTGCTAGAGATGATCCCTACGAGCAGTACTTC
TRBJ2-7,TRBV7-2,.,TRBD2,CASSLGSAGGYEQYF,TGTGCCAGCAGCCTAGGGTCGGCGGGGGGCTACGAGCAGTACTTC
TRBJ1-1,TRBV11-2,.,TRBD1,CASSLDLTGVLNTEAFF,TGTGCCAGCAGCTTAGATTTAACAGGGGTGCTGAACACTGAAGCTTTCTTT
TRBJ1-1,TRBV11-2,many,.,CASSLLRDTEAFF,TGTGCCAGCAGCTTATTGAGGGACACTGAAGCTTTCTTT
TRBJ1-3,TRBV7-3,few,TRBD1,CASSHPGQGGNTIYF,TGCGCCAGCAGCCATCCCGGACAGGGCGGAAACACCATATATTTT
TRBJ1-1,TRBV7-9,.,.,CTSKNTEAFF,TGTACCAGCAAGAACACTGAAGCTTTCTTT
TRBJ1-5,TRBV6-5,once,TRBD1,CASSEPDRGQPQHF,TGTGCCAGCAGTGAACCCGACAGGGGTCAGCCCCAGCATTTT
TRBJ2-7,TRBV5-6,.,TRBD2,CAWMAWTSGTYEQYF,TGTGCCTGGATGGCGTGGACTAGCGGTACCTACGAGCAGTACTTC
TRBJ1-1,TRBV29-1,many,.,CSVEGDIGTNTEAFF,TGCAGCGTTGAAGGGGACATTGGGACTAACACTGAAGCTTTCTTT